This TCR beta chain was captured by sequencing in a study of spatial heterogeneity in lung cancer. Time point denoted: sample taken at primary tumor resection. Germline CDR1 and CDR2: KGHDR and SFDVKD. There are 16 residues in the CDR3. V was pared by 4 bases and J by 12 bases, with 12 bases of the junction left unmatched. Via MiXCR, TCRdb re-called the 5' RACE reads, giving one row per CDR3 protein. Of over 5,500 distinct CDR3 sequences in the sample, roughly a tenth were seen once. This clonotype was observed a handful of times. What it binds is not known. Findings and limits, study-wide: The numbers of ubiquitous and regional expanded TCRs correlated with ubiquitous and regional nonsynonymous mutations, respectively. Expanded alpha and beta TCR counts within tumors tracked tumor mutation counts.

Sequenced material: lung tumor tissue, taken at surgery. V and J are TRBV24-1 and TRBJ2-1, with TRBD1 matching 12 bases. The TCR comes from a female donor with early-stage non-small cell lung cancer. DNA for the CDR3: TGTGCCACCAGTGAATTAGGGGACAGGGGGCGGGTAAGGCAGTTCTTC. Translating gives CATSELGDRGRVRQFF.